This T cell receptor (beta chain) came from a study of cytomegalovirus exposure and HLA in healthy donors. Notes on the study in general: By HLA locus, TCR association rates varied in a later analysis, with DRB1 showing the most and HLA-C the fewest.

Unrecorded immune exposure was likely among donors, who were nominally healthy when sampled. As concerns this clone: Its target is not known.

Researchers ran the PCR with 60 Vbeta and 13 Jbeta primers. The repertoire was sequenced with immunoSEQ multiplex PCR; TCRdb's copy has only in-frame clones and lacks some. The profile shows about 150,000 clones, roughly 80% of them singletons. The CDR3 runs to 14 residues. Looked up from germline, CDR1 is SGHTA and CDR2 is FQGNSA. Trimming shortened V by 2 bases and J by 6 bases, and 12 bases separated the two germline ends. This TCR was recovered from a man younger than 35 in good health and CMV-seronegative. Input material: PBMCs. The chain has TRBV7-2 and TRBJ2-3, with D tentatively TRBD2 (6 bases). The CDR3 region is CASSLSGGADTQYF. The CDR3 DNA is TGTGCCAGCAGCTTAAGCGGAGGGGCGGATACGCAGTATTTT.